The rows below give T cell receptor beta chains drawn from one sample of a study of identical twins. One entry per CDR3 protein results from TCRdb running MiXCR on the 5' RACE reads. The repertoire has hundreds of thousands of distinct CDR3 sequences, about 9.4% of them found once; the top ten carry 0.85% to 1%. These data were also reused for a study on yellow fever vaccine responses in identical twins.

The sample comprised PBMCs. The receptors stem from a woman younger than 35 in good health. CDR3s include the opening cysteine and the closing phenylalanine or tryptophan. The order of the fields is D gene, J gene, clone size, V gene, CDR3 protein, CDR3 DNA. A D gene is named only where the DNA matches it firmly. Clone size is shown for a subset of rows, as once, few, many or a class of expanded clone.

TRBD1 TRBJ2-1 many TRBV29-1 CSVEGDREQFF TGCAGCGTTGAAGGGGACAGGGAGCAGTTCTTC
TRBD2 TRBJ2-1 few TRBV27 CASSLSPKLAGRSYNEQFF TGTGCCAGCAGTTTATCACCCAAATTAGCGGGGCGCTCCTACAATGAGCAGTTCTTC
- TRBJ2-6 many TRBV6-4 CASSPSSRAVRPRSGANVLTF TGTGCCAGCAGTCCCTCGTCCCGGGCCGTCCGCCCTAGGTCTGGGGCCAACGTCCTGACTTTC
- TRBJ2-7 - TRBV7-9 CASSPHGGYEQYF TGTGCCAGCAGCCCCCACGGAGGGTACGAGCAGTACTTC
TRBD1 TRBJ1-4 - TRBV20-1 CSAQGARDEKLFF TGCAGTGCCCAGGGGGCGCGGGATGAAAAACTGTTTTTT
- TRBJ2-2 - TRBV30 CAWSLLSGELFF TGTGCCTGGAGTCTATTGTCTGGGGAGCTGTTTTTT
TRBD2 TRBJ2-5 - TRBV11-1 CASTEGGLATQYF TGTGCCAGCACCGAAGGAGGACTAGCGACCCAGTACTTC
TRBD1 TRBJ2-1 few TRBV11-1 CASSVTYGRIERGHEQFF TGTGCCAGCAGCGTAACATATGGACGCATCGAAAGGGGGCATGAGCAGTTCTTC
TRBD1 TRBJ1-6 many TRBV12-3/TRBV12-4 CATRTGWDSPLHF TGTGCCACCCGGACAGGGTGGGATTCACCCCTCCACTTT
TRBD1 TRBJ2-3 few TRBV7-2 CASSLHLDREVVDTQYF TGTGCCAGCAGCCTTCACCTGGACAGGGAGGTAGTAGATACGCAGTATTTT
TRBD2 TRBJ2-2 few TRBV2 CASGEGDTGELFF TGTGCCAGTGGGGAGGGCGACACCGGGGAGCTGTTTTTT
TRBD2 TRBJ2-7 few TRBV7-8 CASSSGPAGAGAYEQYF TGTGCCAGCAGCTCCGGCCCTGCGGGCGCGGGGGCCTACGAGCAGTACTTC
- TRBJ1-1 many TRBV7-2 CASRSSSFGLNTEAFF TGTGCCAGCAGGTCCTCATCGTTCGGTTTGAACACTGAAGCTTTCTTT
TRBD2 TRBJ2-1 many TRBV4-2 CASSEIRRKRETYNEQFF TGTGCCAGCAGCGAAATTAGAAGAAAGCGGGAGACCTACAATGAGCAGTTCTTC
TRBD2 TRBJ2-7 few TRBV6-1 CASGISSGRSQEQYF TGTGCCAGCGGGATATCTAGCGGGAGGTCGCAGGAGCAGTACTTC
- TRBJ2-2 - TRBV4-1 CASSSRVPGELFF TGCGCCAGCAGCTCCAGGGTTCCCGGGGAGCTGTTTTTT
TRBD2 TRBJ2-7 - TRBV7-2 CASSLRDYTYEQYF TGTGCCAGCAGCTTAAGGGACTACACCTACGAGCAGTACTTC